This T cell receptor beta chain stems from a study of shared clonotypes between healthy human individuals. Using immunoSEQ multiplex PCR, the repertoire was profiled, and TCRdb retains in-frame clones only, with some absent. Of 400,000 to 600,000 clones in the sample, approximately 79% are singletons; the top ten hold around 12%. V was pared by 4 bases and J by 5 bases, with 15 bases between. The CDR3 runs to 14 residues. Germline CDR1 SGHRS, CDR2 YFSETQ. The source of this sequence is a woman in her thirties or forties in good health. Some clones in this sample may be carry-over from other donors' samples. Sequencing was performed on PBMCs. The J gene is TRBJ1-1, the V gene TRBV5-1; no clear D gene. In DNA form, the CDR3 reads TGCGCCAGCAGCCTGGACGCCCTTGGGACTGAAGCTTTCTTT. Protein: CASSLDALGTEAFF.